Reported below is one T cell receptor (beta chain). What it recognizes is unknown. These data come from a study of shared clonotypes between healthy human individuals. Study-wide results and caveats: Some naive CD4 clonotypes, around 4.9%, turned up in common across several donors. Limitation of the genetic and exposure-history diversity represented came from the few donors. Rarefaction gave evidence that sorted-subset sequencing remained incomplete despite large depth.

As defined, naive CD8 cells were CD45RO-negative and positively selected for CCR7, with terminally differentiated effector memory CD45RA+ cells excluded. TCRdb's copy holds only in-frame clones and misses some; the assay was immunoSEQ multiplex PCR. The sample lists some 2,100,000 clones, roughly 91% occurring once. Germline lookup yields CDR1 MNHEY and CDR2 SMNVEV (reference sequence). V lost 5 bases and J lost 6; bases outside the gene matches: 5. The CDR3 consists of 15 residues. This chain uses TRBV27 with TRBJ1-5, with 12 bases that match TRBD1. This receptor was taken from a man aged 18 to 35 in good health. Some clones in this sample may be carry-over from other donors' samples. The specimen sequenced was naive CD8+ T cells from PBMCs. In DNA, the CDR3 is TGTGCCAGCAGTCAGGGGACAGGGGGCCGTCAGCCCCAGCATTTT. This translates into CASSQGTGGRQPQHF.